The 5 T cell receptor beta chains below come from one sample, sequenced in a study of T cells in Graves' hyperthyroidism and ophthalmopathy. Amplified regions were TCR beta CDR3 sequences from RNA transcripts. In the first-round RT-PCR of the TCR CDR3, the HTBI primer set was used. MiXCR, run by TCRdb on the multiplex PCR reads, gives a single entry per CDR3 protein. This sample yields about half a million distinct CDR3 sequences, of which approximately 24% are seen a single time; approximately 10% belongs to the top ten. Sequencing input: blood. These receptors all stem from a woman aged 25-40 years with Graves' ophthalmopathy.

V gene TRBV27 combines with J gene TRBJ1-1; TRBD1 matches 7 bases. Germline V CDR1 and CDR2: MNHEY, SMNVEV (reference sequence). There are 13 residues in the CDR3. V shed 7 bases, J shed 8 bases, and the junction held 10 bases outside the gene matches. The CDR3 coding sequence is TGTGCCAGCATACTCCCAGGGGGGGGAGAAGCTTTCTTT. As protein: CASILPGGGEAFF.

The CDR3 DNA is TGCAGCGTTGAGGGGGACAGGGGAATCGTTGATGGCTACACCTTC. It codes for CSVEGDRGIVDGYTF. The chain combines TRBV29-1 with TRBJ1-2, with 10 bases lining up with TRBD1. The V gene's germline CDR1 is SQVTM and CDR2 ANQGSEA. The CDR3 has 15 residues. V was clipped by 3 bases and J by 6 bases; unmatched bases: 10.

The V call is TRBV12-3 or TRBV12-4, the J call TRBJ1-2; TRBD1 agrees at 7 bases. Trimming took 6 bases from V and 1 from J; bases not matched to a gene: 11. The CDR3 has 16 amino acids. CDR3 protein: CASSRDRVHYNYGYTF. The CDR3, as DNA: TGTGCCAGCAGCCGCGACAGGGTTCACTATAACTATGGCTACACCTTC.

CDR3 in amino acids: CASSIGGGPQHF. DNA of the CDR3: TGTGCCAGTAGTATTGGGGGAGGGCCCCAGCATTTT. V is TRBV19 and J is TRBJ1-5; D is possibly TRBD1 (5 bases). The CDR3 has 12 residues. The V gene's germline CDR1 is LNHDA and CDR2 SQIVND (reference sequence). V lost 3 bases and J 9 bases, leaving 9 bases between the germline ends.

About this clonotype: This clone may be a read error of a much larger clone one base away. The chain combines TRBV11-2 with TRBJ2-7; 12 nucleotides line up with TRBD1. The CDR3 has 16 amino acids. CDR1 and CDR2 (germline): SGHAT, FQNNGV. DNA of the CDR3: TGTGCCAACAGCGTATCCGGGACAGGGGGCAGATACGAGCAGTACTTC. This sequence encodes CANSVSGTGGRYEQYF.